This entry lists 9 T cell receptor beta chains sequenced from one sample in a study of blood T cell repertoires in COVID-19 (dated by TCRdb to about 2020). Libraries were constructed by the immunoSEQ multiplex PCR assay. TCRdb provides this immuneACCESS table in a form limited to in-frame rearrangements. Some clones are lacking; in checked studies, under half of them reflect an unresolved V gene, and why the rest are absent is not known. Here the sample has 400,000 to 500,000 clones; 86% occur a single time. The ten largest clones capture almost 1.5% of the sample. The sequenced sample consisted of peripheral blood. The receptors derive from a woman aged 30 to 39 with active or convalescent COVID-19.

This clone was observed a handful of times. The rearrangement links TRBV5-1 to TRBJ1-5, with TRBD1 identical over 12 bases. From germline, CDR1 is SGHRS and CDR2 YFSETQ. The V and J ends lost 4 bases and 5 bases, in that order; junction bases with no gene match: 7. This CDR3 has 16 residues. CDR3 DNA: TGCGCCAGCAGCACAGGGACAGGGGGCTTCCATCAGCCCCAGCATTTT. This encodes CASSTGTGGFHQPQHF. Based on the CDR3 plus reference TRBV5-1 and TRBJ1-5, the full variable domain is KAGVTQTPRYLIKTRGQQVTLSCSPISGHRSVSWYQQTPGQGLQFLFEYFSETQRNKGNFPGRFSGRQFSNSRSEMNVSTLELGDSALYLCASSTGTGGFHQPQHFGDGTRLSIL.

The V gene is TRBV12-5, the J gene TRBJ1-2; weak D call: TRBD1 (5 bases). Germline-derived CDR1 and CDR2 are LGHNT and FRNRAP. The CDR3 totals 19 residues. The V end was cut by 0 bases, the J end by 3 bases, with 23 bases between. The CDR3 coding sequence is TGTGCTAGTGGTTTGGTTCCTCAGGGACTTCTCATTGAGGACTATGGCTACACCTTC. Its translation is CASGLVPQGLLIEDYGYTF. Looking up the rest from reference TRBV12-5 and TRBJ1-2 gives the full variable domain: DARVTQTPRHKVTEMGQEVTMRCQPILGHNTVFWYRQTMMQGLELLAYFRNRAPLDDSGMPKDRFSAEMPDATLATLKIQPSEPRDSAVYFCASGLVPQGLLIEDYGYTFGSGTRLTVV.

The chain combines TRBV5-8 with TRBJ1-2; D possibly corresponds to TRBD1 (5 bases). Germline lookup yields CDR1 SGHTS and CDR2 YDEGEE. The CDR3 is made up of 14 amino acids. The V end was cut by 3 bases, the J end by 4 bases, with 13 bases between. The DNA of the CDR3 is TGTGCCAGCAGCTCGGGACTTCGTGGCTATGGCTACACCTTC. The encoded protein is CASSSGLRGYGYTF.

The V call is TRBV2, the J call TRBJ1-5; D might be TRBD1 (6 bases). Trimming took off 6 bases at V and 3 bases at J, with 9 bases between the two ends. The CDR3 extends over 13 amino acids. CDR1 SNHLY and CDR2 FYNNEI come from the germline V gene. The CDR3 loop is CASRTGYNQPQHF. The CDR3 DNA reads TGTGCCAGCAGGACAGGTTACAATCAGCCCCAGCATTTT.

This chain links TRBV6-5 with TRBJ1-2; D might be TRBD1 (6 bases). Germline V lookup: CDR1 MNHEY, CDR2 SVGAGI. The V gene lost 1 base and the J gene lost 10 bases, with 10 bases spanning the gap. The CDR3 extends over 12 amino acids. The DNA for the CDR3 is TGTGCCAGCAGTTACTTTACAGGGAACTACACCTTC. As protein: CASSYFTGNYTF.

The V gene is TRBV19, the J gene TRBJ2-7, with 10 bases fitting TRBD1. The CDR3 spans 15 residues. V shed 3 bases, J shed 3 bases, and the junction held 5 bases outside the gene matches. Germline V CDR1 and CDR2: LNHDA, SQIVND (reference sequence). The CDR3, as DNA: TGTGCCAGTAGTATTGCCGGGACAGGGGTCTACGAGCAGTACTTC. It translates to CASSIAGTGVYEQYF.

The rearrangement links TRBV7-7 to TRBJ2-1, with TRBD2 matching over 9 bases. The CDR3 contains 17 residues. Germline-derived CDR1 and CDR2 are SSHAT and FNYEAQ (reference sequence). The ends lost 4 bases at V and 6 bases at J; junction bases unmatched: 13. In DNA, the CDR3 is TGTGCCAGCAGCTCCGGTGTCTGGCGGGGGGGTAGCAATGAGCAGTTCTTC. This sequence encodes CASSSGVWRGGSNEQFF.

This chain joins TRBV6-1 and TRBJ2-3; 9 nucleotides line up with TRBD1. CDR3 length: 16 residues. The V segment lost 0 bases and the J segment 3 bases; nucleotides outside the gene matches: 4. The germline V gene encodes CDR1 MNHNS and CDR2 SASEGT. The CDR3 sequence is CASSEAPGQGTDTQYF. The CDR3 nucleotides read TGTGCCAGCAGTGAAGCTCCGGGACAGGGTACAGATACGCAGTATTTT.

The rearrangement joins TRBV2 to TRBJ2-7; no clear D gene. This CDR3 comprises 13 residues. From germline, CDR1 is SNHLY and CDR2 FYNNEI. V was clipped by 0 bases and J by 3 bases, with 6 bases between them. The CDR3 loop is CASSEASGYEQYF. In nucleotides, the CDR3 is TGTGCCAGCAGTGAAGCTTCCGGCTACGAGCAGTACTTC.